The 7 T cell receptor beta chains listed next were all sequenced from one sample in a study of shared clonotypes between healthy human individuals. Assay used: immunoSEQ multiplex PCR; TCRdb lists only in-frame clones, some missing. The data show just over 2,000,000 clones, about 95% seen once. CD8 cells regarded as naive lacked CD45RO, were positively chosen for CCR7, and omitted terminally differentiated effector memory CD45RA+ cells. Sequencing was done on a sample of naive CD8+ T cells sorted from blood. Receptor source: a man aged 18 to 35 in good health.

Only one count was recorded for this clone. The rearrangement uses TRBV27 and TRBJ2-7; 9 nucleotides align to TRBD2. CDR1 and CDR2 (germline): MNHEY, SMNVEV (reference sequence). The CDR3 covers 16 residues. The junction had 10 bases not matched to a gene; V was cut back by 5 bases and J by 2 bases. CDR3: CASSPLGSGGAYEQYF. For the CDR3, the DNA is TGTGCCAGCAGTCCCTTAGGTAGCGGGGGCGCCTACGAGCAGTACTTC.

The genes are TRBV5-5 and TRBJ2-7, with D perhaps matching TRBD1 or TRBD2 (5 bases each). V was clipped by 2 bases and J by 5 bases, with 23 bases between them. This CDR3 comprises 17 residues. CDR1 SGHKS and CDR2 YYEKEE come from the germline V gene (reference sequence). The CDR3 here is CASSLTPFRDHIHEQYF. CDR3 nucleotide sequence: TGTGCCAGCAGCTTAACCCCATTCCGGGACCACATCCACGAGCAGTACTTC.

The rearrangement uses TRBV30 and TRBJ2-5, with a tentative D call TRBD1 (5 bases). The germline V and J ends were trimmed by 0 bases and 4 bases, with 12 bases remaining between them. This CDR3 has 14 amino acids. Germline assignment: CDR1 GTSNPN and CDR2 SVGIG (reference sequence). The CDR3: CAWSVGELGETQYF. DNA for the CDR3: TGTGCCTGGAGTGTAGGGGAACTGGGAGAGACCCAGTACTTC.

The V gene is TRBV30, the J gene TRBJ1-1; D is uncertain. V lost 4 bases and J lost 2, with 14 bases in between. The CDR3 length is 14 residues. CDR1 GTSNPN and CDR2 SVGIG come from the germline V gene (reference sequence). The CDR3 is CAWTPASDNTEAFF. CDR3 sequence (DNA): TGTGCCTGGACCCCCGCGTCCGATAACACTGAAGCTTTCTTT.

V usage is TRBV6-5 and J usage is TRBJ2-7; no definite D call. Germline V gives CDR1 MNHEY, CDR2 SVGAGI. Trimming left V 6 bases short and J 1 base short, with 10 bases between. The length of the CDR3 is 13 residues. Here the CDR3 reads CASSPTLSYEQYF. CDR3 DNA sequence: TGTGCCAGCAGCCCAACACTGTCCTACGAGCAGTACTTC.

This rearrangement joins TRBV7-6 to TRBJ2-3; possible D gene TRBD1, 6 bases. The germline V gene encodes CDR1 SGHVS and CDR2 FNYEAQ. V was pared by 4 bases and J by 6 bases, with 11 bases between. The CDR3 length is 13 residues. CDR3 in DNA: TGTGCCAGCAGCTCTCCTCAGGGGGATACGCAGTATTTT. It yields the protein CASSSPQGDTQYF.

This chain links TRBV2 with TRBJ1-4; 9 bases map to TRBD1. The CDR3 totals 14 residues. The trim removed 6 bases at V and 6 bases at J, leaving 5 bases unmatched. From germline, CDR1 is SNHLY and CDR2 FYNNEI. CDR3 amino acids: CASRGRDRDEKLFF. In DNA, the CDR3 is TGTGCCAGCAGAGGACGGGACAGGGATGAAAAACTGTTTTTT.